The rows below give T cell receptor beta chains drawn from one sample of a study of blood T cell repertoires in COVID-19. The protocol was immunoSEQ multiplex PCR, while the TCRdb copy is restricted to in-frame clones and leaves out a portion. The sample yields around 300,000 clones, about 86% seen once. The sequenced sample consisted of peripheral blood. Receptors originate from a woman in her 70s with COVID-19, enrolled during active disease. Both conserved end residues are part of each CDR3. A D gene is named only where the DNA matches it firmly.

d_gene	v_gene	j_gene	CDR3aa	CDR3nt
-	TRBV5-4	TRBJ1-6	CASSLRDKGSPLHF	TGTGCCAGCAGCCTCAGGGACAAGGGTTCACCCCTCCACTTT
TRBD2	TRBV2	TRBJ2-5	CASDRLAGVETQYF	TGTGCCAGCGATCGACTAGCGGGGGTAGAGACCCAGTACTTC
TRBD2	TRBV7-8	TRBJ2-1	CASSTRLAFNEQFF	TGTGCCAGCAGCACCCGACTAGCCTTCAATGAGCAGTTCTTC
-	TRBV13	TRBJ1-2	CASSFRTVYDGYTF	TGTGCCAGCAGCTTCCGGACAGTTTACGATGGCTACACCTTC
-	TRBV7-7	TRBJ2-5	CASTLTYTAGTQYF	TGTGCCAGCACCCTCACGTACACGGCAGGGACCCAGTACTTC
TRBD1	TRBV9	TRBJ2-7	CASSARQGSYEQYF	TGTGCCAGCAGCGCCCGACAGGGCTCCTACGAGCAGTACTTC
-	TRBV5-1	TRBJ2-1	CASSLPYSYNEQFF	TGCGCCAGCAGCCTTCCCTATTCCTACAATGAGCAGTTCTTC
-	TRBV9	TRBJ1-6	CASSVRGYNSPLHF	TGTGCCAGCAGCGTCAGGGGCTATAATTCACCCCTCCACTTT
TRBD2	TRBV27	TRBJ2-2	CASRGGPNTGELFF	TGTGCCAGCCGCGGGGGGCCGAACACCGGGGAGCTGTTTTTT
TRBD1	TRBV5-6	TRBJ1-1	CASSPRTGKITEAFF	TGTGCCAGCAGCCCCAGGACAGGGAAAATCACTGAAGCTTTCTTT
TRBD1	TRBV4-1	TRBJ1-2	CASSQVGQGINYGYTF	TGCGCCAGCAGCCAAGTAGGACAGGGGATTAACTATGGCTACACCTTC
-	TRBV4-2	TRBJ1-2	CASSQEGPGLFDYGYTF	TGTGCCAGCAGCCAAGAGGGCCCAGGGCTATTTGACTATGGCTACACCTTC
-	TRBV18	TRBJ2-5	CASSKGVQETQYF	TGTGCCAGCTCAAAGGGGGTTCAAGAGACCCAGTACTTC
TRBD1	TRBV4-1	TRBJ1-2	CASSQTGQDLFYGYTF	TGCGCCAGCAGCCAGACGGGACAGGATCTTTTCTATGGCTACACCTTC
-	TRBV2	TRBJ1-4	CASSELETGNEKLFF	TGTGCCAGCAGTGAACTTGAGACGGGGAATGAAAAACTGTTTTTT
-	TRBV6-5	TRBJ2-1	CASSSSTSFAYNEQFF	TGTGCCAGCAGTTCCTCAACTAGCTTCGCCTACAATGAGCAGTTCTTC